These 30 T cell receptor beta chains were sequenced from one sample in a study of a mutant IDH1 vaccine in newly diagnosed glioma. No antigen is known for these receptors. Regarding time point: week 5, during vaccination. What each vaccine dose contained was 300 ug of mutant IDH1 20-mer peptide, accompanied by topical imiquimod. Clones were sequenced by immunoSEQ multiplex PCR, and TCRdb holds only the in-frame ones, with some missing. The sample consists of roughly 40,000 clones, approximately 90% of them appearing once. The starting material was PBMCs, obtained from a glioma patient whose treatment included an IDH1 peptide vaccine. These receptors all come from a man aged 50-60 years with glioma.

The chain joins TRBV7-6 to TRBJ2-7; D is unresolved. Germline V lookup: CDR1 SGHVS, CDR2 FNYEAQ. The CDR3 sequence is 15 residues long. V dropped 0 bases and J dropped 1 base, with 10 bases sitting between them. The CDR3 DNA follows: TGTGCCAGCAGCTTAGCGATTACAAGTTCCTACGAGCAGTACTTC. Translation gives CASSLAITSSYEQYF.

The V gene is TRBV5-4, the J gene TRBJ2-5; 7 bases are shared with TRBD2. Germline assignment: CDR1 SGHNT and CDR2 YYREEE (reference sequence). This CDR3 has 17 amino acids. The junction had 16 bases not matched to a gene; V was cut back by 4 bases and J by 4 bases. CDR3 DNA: TGTGCCAGCAGCAAGCGAGGGTTGTCGGCGGGAGTAGAGACCCAGTACTTC. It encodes CASSKRGLSAGVETQYF.

CDR3 bases: TGTGCCACCTCCCGGGGCGGGAGGGCCGGAGAGACCCAGTACTTC. Protein product: CATSRGGRAGETQYF. This chain links TRBV9 with TRBJ2-5; 9 nucleotides match TRBD2. This CDR3 contains 15 residues. CDR1 is SGDLS, CDR2 YYNGEE, per germline. V gave up 9 bases and J gave up 4 bases; unmatched junction bases: 13.

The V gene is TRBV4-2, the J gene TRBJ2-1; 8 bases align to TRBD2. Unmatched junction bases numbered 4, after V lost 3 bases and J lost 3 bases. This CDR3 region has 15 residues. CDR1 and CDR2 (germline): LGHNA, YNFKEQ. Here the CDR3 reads CASSQEGTSYNEQFF. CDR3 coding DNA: TGTGCCAGCAGCCAGGAAGGGACTAGCTACAATGAGCAGTTCTTC.

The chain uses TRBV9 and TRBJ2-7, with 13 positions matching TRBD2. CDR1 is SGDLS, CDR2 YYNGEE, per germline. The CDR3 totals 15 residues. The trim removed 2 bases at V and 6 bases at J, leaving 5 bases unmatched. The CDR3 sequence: CASSVTLAGGREQYF. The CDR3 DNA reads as TGTGCCAGCAGCGTTACACTAGCGGGGGGGCGCGAGCAGTACTTC. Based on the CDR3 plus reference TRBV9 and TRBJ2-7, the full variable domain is DSGVTQTPKHLITATGQRVTLRCSPRSGDLSVYWYQQSLDQGLQFLIQYYNGEERAKGNILERFSAQQFPDLHSELNLSSLELGDSALYFCASSVTLAGGREQYFGPGTRLTVT.

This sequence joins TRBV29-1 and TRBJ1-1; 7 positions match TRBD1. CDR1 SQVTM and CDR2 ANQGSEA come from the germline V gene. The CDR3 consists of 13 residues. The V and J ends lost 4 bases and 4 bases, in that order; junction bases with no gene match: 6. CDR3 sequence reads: CSVGQGGSTEAFF. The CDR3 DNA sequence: TGCAGCGTTGGACAGGGAGGGAGCACTGAAGCTTTCTTT.

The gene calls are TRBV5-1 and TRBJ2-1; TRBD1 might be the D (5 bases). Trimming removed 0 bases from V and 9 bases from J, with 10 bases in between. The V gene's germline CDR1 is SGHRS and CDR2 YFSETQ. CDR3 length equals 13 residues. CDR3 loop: CASSLGDRGEQFF. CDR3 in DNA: TGCGCCAGCAGCTTGGGAGACAGAGGTGAGCAGTTCTTC. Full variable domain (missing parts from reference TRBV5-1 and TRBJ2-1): KAGVTQTPRYLIKTRGQQVTLSCSPISGHRSVSWYQQTPGQGLQFLFEYFSETQRNKGNFPGRFSGRQFSNSRSEMNVSTLELGDSALYLCASSLGDRGEQFFGPGTRLTVL.

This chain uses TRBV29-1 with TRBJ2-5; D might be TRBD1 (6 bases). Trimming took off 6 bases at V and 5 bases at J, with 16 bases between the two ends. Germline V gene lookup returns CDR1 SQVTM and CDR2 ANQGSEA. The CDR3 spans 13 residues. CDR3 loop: CSVGTTRGETQYF. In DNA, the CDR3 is TGCAGCGTGGGGACCACTAGGGGGGAGACCCAGTACTTC.

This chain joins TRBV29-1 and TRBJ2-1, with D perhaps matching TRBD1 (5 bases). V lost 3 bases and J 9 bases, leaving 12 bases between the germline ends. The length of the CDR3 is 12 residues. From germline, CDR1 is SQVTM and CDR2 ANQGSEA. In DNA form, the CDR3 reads TGCAGCGTTGATAAGGGGTCGGGTGAGCAGTTCTTC. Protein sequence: CSVDKGSGEQFF.

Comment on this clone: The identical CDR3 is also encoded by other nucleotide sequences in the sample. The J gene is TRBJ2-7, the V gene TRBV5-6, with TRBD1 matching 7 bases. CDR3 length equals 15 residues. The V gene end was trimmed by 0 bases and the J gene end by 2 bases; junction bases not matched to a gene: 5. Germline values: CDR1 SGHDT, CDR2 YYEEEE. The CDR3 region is CASSLVGTVTYEQYF. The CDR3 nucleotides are TGTGCCAGCAGCTTGGTTGGGACAGTGACCTACGAGCAGTACTTC. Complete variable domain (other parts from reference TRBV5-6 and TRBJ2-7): DAGVTQSPTHLIKTRGQQVTLRCSPKSGHDTVSWYQQALGQGPQFIFQYYEEEERQRGNFPDRFSGHQFPNYSSELNVNALLLGDSALYLCASSLVGTVTYEQYFGPGTRLTVT.

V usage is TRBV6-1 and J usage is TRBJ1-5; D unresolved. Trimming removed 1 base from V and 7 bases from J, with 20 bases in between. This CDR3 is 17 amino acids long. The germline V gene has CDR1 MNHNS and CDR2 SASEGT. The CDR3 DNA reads TGTGCCAGCAGTGAAGTTCTGGTGGGAAAAAAGGGCCAGCCCCAGCATTTT. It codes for CASSEVLVGKKGQPQHF.

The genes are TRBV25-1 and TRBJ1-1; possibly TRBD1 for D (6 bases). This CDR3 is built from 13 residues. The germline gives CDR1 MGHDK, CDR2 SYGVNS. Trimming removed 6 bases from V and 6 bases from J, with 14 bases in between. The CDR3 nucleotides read TGTGCCAGCAGCAAAGGGGGGGCGGCTGAAGCTTTCTTT. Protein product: CASSKGGAAEAFF.

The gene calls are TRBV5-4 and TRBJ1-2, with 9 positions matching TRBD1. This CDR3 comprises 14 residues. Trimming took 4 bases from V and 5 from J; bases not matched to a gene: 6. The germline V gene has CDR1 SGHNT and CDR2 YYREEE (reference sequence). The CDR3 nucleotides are TGTGCCAGCAGCCAGGACAGGGGCCCATATGGCTACACCTTC. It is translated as CASSQDRGPYGYTF.

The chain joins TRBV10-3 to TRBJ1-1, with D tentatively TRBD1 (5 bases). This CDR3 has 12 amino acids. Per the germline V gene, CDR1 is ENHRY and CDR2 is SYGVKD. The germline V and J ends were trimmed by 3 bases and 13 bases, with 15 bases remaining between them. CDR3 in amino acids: CAISELGTGCFF. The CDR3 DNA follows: TGTGCCATCAGTGAATTGGGGACGGGGTGTTTCTTT.

CDR3 sequence: CASSRGGNEQFF. The CDR3 DNA is TGTGCCAGCAGTAGGGGGGGCAATGAGCAGTTCTTC. The chain carries TRBV5-6 and TRBJ2-1; possibly TRBD2 for D (7 bases). This CDR3 comprises 12 residues. The V end was cut by 5 bases, the J end by 6 bases, with 9 bases between. Germline CDR1 and CDR2: SGHDT and YYEEEE. The variable domain in full, completed from reference TRBV5-6 and TRBJ2-1, reads DAGVTQSPTHLIKTRGQQVTLRCSPKSGHDTVSWYQQALGQGPQFIFQYYEEEERQRGNFPDRFSGHQFPNYSSELNVNALLLGDSALYLCASSRGGNEQFFGPGTRLTVL.

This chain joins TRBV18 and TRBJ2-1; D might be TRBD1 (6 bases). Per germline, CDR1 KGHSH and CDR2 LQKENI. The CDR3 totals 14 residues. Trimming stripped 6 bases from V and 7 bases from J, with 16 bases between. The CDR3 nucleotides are TGTGCCAGCTCCCCTTCCTCAAGGGGGAATGAGCAGTTCTTC. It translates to CASSPSSRGNEQFF.

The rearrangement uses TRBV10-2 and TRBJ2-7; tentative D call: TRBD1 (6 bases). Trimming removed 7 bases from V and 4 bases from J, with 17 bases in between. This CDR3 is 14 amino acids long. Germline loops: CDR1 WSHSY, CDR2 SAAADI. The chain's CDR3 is CASNTKGGRYEQYF. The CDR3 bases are TGCGCCAGCAACACGAAAGGGGGTAGATACGAGCAGTACTTC.

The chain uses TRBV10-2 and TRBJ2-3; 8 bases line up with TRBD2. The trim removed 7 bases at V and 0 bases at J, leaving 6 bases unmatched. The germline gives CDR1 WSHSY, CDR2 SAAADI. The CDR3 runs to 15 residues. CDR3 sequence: CASTLSGASTDTQYF. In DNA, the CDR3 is TGCGCCAGCACTCTTAGCGGGGCCAGCACAGATACGCAGTATTTT.

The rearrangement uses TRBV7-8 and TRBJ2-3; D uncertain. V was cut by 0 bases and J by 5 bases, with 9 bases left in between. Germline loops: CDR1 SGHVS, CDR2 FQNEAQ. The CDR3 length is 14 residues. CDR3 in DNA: TGTGCCAGCAGCTTAGCCCGTCTCGGAGATACGCAGTATTTT. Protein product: CASSLARLGDTQYF.

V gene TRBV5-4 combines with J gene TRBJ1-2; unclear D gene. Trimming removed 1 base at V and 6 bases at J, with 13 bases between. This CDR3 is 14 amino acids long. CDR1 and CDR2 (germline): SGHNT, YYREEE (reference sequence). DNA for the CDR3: TGTGCCAGCAGCTTGCCCGACACCTCGCATGGCTACACCTTC. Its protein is CASSLPDTSHGYTF.

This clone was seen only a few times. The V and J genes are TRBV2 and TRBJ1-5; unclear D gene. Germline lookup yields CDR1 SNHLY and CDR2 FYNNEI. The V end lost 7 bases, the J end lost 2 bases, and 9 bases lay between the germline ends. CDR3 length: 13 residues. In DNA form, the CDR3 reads TGTGCCAGCAATAGGCAGGGCAATCAGCCCCAGCATTTT. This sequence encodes CASNRQGNQPQHF.

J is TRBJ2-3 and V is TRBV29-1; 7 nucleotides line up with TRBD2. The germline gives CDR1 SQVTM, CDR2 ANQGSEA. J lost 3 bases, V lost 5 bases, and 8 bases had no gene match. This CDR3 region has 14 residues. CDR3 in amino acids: CSVLEREHTDTQYF. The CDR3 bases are TGCAGCGTTTTGGAGCGGGAACATACAGATACGCAGTATTTT.

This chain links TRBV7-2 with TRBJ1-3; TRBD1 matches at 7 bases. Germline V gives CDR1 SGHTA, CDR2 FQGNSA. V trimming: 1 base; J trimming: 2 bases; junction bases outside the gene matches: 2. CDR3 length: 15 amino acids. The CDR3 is CASSLGQGAGNTIYF. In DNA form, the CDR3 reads TGTGCCAGCAGCTTAGGGCAGGGGGCTGGAAACACCATATATTTT.

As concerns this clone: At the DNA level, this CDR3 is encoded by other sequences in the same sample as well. The CDR3 coding sequence is TGTGCCAGCAGCGTAGACGAGGGGAGGGACACTGAAGCTTTCTTT. Amino acid sequence: CASSVDEGRDTEAFF. The rearrangement links TRBV9 to TRBJ1-1; D is perhaps TRBD1 (5 bases). This CDR3 spans 15 amino acids. Germline V gene sequence: CDR1 SGDLS, CDR2 YYNGEE. Trimming stripped 0 bases from V and 3 bases from J, with 12 bases between.

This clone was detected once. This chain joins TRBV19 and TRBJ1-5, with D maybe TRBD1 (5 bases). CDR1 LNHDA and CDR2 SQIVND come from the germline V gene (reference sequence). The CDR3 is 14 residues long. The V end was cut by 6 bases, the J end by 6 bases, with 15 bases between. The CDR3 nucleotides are TGTGCCAGTAGAAAGACTCAGGGAGGTCAGCCCCAGCATTTT. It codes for CASRKTQGGQPQHF. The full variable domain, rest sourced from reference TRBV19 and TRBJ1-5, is DGGITQSPKYLFRKEGQNVTLSCEQNLNHDAMYWYRQDPGQGLRLIYYSQIVNDFQKGDIAEGYSVSREKKESFPLTVTSAQKNPTAFYLCASRKTQGGQPQHFGDGTRLSIL.

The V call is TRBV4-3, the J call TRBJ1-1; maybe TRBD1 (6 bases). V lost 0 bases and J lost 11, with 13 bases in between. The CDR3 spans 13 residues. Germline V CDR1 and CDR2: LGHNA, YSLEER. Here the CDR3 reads CASSQELGGRAFF. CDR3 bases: TGCGCCAGCAGCCAAGAATTAGGGGGGAGGGCTTTCTTT.

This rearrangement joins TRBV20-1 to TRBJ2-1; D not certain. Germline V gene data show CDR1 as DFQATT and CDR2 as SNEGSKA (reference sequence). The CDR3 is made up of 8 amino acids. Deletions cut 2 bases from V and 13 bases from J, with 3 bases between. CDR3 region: CSARTQFF. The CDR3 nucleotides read TGCAGTGCTAGAACCCAGTTCTTC.

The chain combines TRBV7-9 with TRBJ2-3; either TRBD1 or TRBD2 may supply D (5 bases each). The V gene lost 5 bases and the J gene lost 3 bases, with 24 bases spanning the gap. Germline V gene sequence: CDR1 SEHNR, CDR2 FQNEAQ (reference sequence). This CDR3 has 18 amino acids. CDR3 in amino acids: CASSPNPGWGIGTDTQYF. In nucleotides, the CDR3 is TGTGCCAGCAGCCCCAATCCGGGGTGGGGGATAGGGACAGATACGCAGTATTTT.

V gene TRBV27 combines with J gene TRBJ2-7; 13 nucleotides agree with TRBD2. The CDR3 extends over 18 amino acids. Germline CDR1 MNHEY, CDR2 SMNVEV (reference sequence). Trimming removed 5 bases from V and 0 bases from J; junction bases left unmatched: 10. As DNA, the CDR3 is TGTGCCAGCAGTACCCTTACCGGGACTAGCGGGGTCTCCTACGAGCAGTACTTC. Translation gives CASSTLTGTSGVSYEQYF.

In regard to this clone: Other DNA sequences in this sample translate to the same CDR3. CDR3 sequence: CASSELAGGTGELFF. For the CDR3, the DNA is TGTGCCAGCAGTGAACTAGCGGGGGGCACCGGGGAGCTGTTTTTT. The chain recombines TRBV6-1 with TRBJ2-2, with 11 positions matching TRBD2. The CDR3 has 15 amino acids. Germline V gene data show CDR1 as MNHNS and CDR2 as SASEGT. Trimming cost V 2 bases and J 4 bases; bases outside gene matches: 0.